This passage covers 25 T cell receptor beta chains from one sample sequenced in a study of cytomegalovirus exposure and HLA in healthy donors. Primers included in the PCR were 60 Vbeta and 13 Jbeta primers. Libraries were prepared by immunoSEQ multiplex PCR; TCRdb keeps only in-frame clonotypes and omits some of them. The table includes 84,000 or so clones, 60% to 85% detected once. The sequencing input was PBMCs. These receptors were taken from a boy aged 5-17 years in good health and CMV-seronegative.

The chain carries TRBV4-3 and TRBJ1-1, with 8 nucleotides matching TRBD1. The V and J ends lost 4 bases and 0 bases, in that order; junction bases with no gene match: 4. The germline CDR1 and CDR2 sequences are LGHNA and YSLEER. There are 15 residues in the CDR3. In nucleotides, the CDR3 is TGCGCCAGCAGCCTAGACAGGGGTATGAACACTGAAGCTTTCTTT. Amino acid sequence: CASSLDRGMNTEAFF.

The chain has TRBV9 and TRBJ1-1; D may be TRBD1 (6 bases). Trimming left V 4 bases short and J 5 bases short, with 18 bases between. The CDR3 covers 15 residues. Per germline, CDR1 SGDLS and CDR2 YYNGEE. The CDR3 DNA reads TGTGCCAGCAGCCTATCTAGGGAGGGGGGTACTGAAGCTTTCTTT. Protein product: CASSLSREGGTEAFF.

The chain recombines TRBV18 with TRBJ1-2; 8 bases match TRBD1. The CDR3 totals 15 residues. J was trimmed by 8 bases and V by 0 bases; bases with no gene match: 8. Per germline, CDR1 KGHSH and CDR2 LQKENI. The CDR3 nucleotides are TGTGCCAGCTCACCACCGGCGGTGGGGGACAGGGGCTACACCTTC. Protein sequence: CASSPPAVGDRGYTF.

This clone was observed once. The J gene is TRBJ2-3, the V gene TRBV4-2; 13 nucleotides agree with TRBD2. V dropped 0 bases and J dropped 0; count of bases not matched to a gene: 6. Per germline, CDR1 LGHNA and CDR2 YNFKEQ. The CDR3 contains 19 residues. The CDR3 DNA follows: TGTGCCAGCAGCCAAGATCCCTGGACTAGCGGGAGCAGCACAGATACGCAGTATTTT. Translated, it gives CASSQDPWTSGSSTDTQYF.

The rearrangement joins TRBV6-5 to TRBJ2-2; 7 positions agree with TRBD1. This CDR3 contains 15 residues. V dropped 2 bases and J dropped 4; count of bases not matched to a gene: 4. Germline V CDR1 and CDR2: MNHEY, SVGAGI. The CDR3 DNA reads TGTGCCAGCAGTTACAGGGGGCATGCCACCGGGGAGCTGTTTTTT. Residues: CASSYRGHATGELFF.

This sequence joins TRBV28 and TRBJ1-1; D perhaps matches TRBD1 (5 bases). Trimming stripped 6 bases from V and 5 bases from J, with 16 bases between. The germline V gene encodes CDR1 MDHEN and CDR2 SYDVKM. The CDR3 contains 14 residues. The CDR3 sequence is CASSPRGGRTEAFF. DNA for the CDR3: TGTGCCAGCAGCCCCCGCGGGGGGAGAACTGAAGCTTTCTTT.

This clone was seen more than once but under ten times. The genes are TRBV7-6 and TRBJ1-2, with 9 positions matching TRBD1. Trimming at V came to 1 base and at J to 2 bases, leaving 2 bases not matched to a gene. The CDR3 is 15 amino acids. From germline, CDR1 is SGHVS and CDR2 FNYEAQ. CDR3 coding DNA: TGTGCCAGCAGCTTAGTGGGACAGGGAAACTATGGCTACACCTTC. It translates to CASSLVGQGNYGYTF.

Here the CDR3 reads CASSYLINTEAFF. CDR3 coding DNA: TGTGCCAGCAGTTATTTAATTAACACTGAAGCTTTCTTT. The rearrangement links TRBV6-5 to TRBJ1-1; D is uncertain. The germline V and J ends were trimmed by 3 bases and 2 bases, with 7 bases remaining between them. Germline loops: CDR1 MNHEY, CDR2 SVGAGI. The CDR3 spans 13 residues.

The genes are TRBV2 and TRBJ1-2; TRBD1 might be the D (6 bases). The V gene's germline CDR1 is SNHLY and CDR2 FYNNEI. The germline V and J ends were trimmed by 4 bases and 14 bases, with 14 bases remaining between them. The CDR3 consists of 11 residues. The chain's CDR3 is CASSGTSGVTF. The CDR3 coding sequence is TGTGCCAGCAGTGGGACTTCAGGGGTAACCTTC.

The gene calls are TRBV18 and TRBJ1-1; 11 bases match TRBD1. Germline lookup yields CDR1 KGHSH and CDR2 LQKENI. This CDR3 region has 15 residues. V trimming: 4 bases; J trimming: 8 bases; junction bases outside the gene matches: 9. CDR3 protein: CASSHTSGQGAEAFF. CDR3 nucleotides: TGTGCCAGCTCACACACTTCCGGACAGGGGGCGGAAGCTTTCTTT.

V is TRBV5-1 and J is TRBJ1-1; 8 bases align to TRBD1. This CDR3 region has 15 residues. With V trimmed by 2 bases and J by 3 bases, 6 bases remained unmatched. Germline V gene sequence: CDR1 SGHRS, CDR2 YFSETQ. The CDR3 reads CASSFQTGVDTEAFF. The CDR3 DNA reads TGCGCCAGCAGCTTTCAGACAGGGGTGGACACTGAAGCTTTCTTT.

This chain's CDR3 is CASNGAGRNTGELFF. The CDR3 DNA reads as TGTGCCAGCAATGGGGCAGGCAGGAACACCGGGGAGCTGTTTTTT. The gene calls are TRBV2 and TRBJ2-2; D possibly corresponds to TRBD1 (5 bases). The ends were cut back, 7 bases at V and 1 base at J, with 13 bases in the middle. Germline CDR1 reads SNHLY; CDR2 reads FYNNEI. The CDR3 runs to 15 residues.

The chain recombines TRBV5-6 with TRBJ2-7; D not certain. Trimming cost V 2 bases and J 4 bases, with 16 bases left between them. The CDR3 loop spans 15 amino acids. In germline, CDR1 is SGHDT, CDR2 YYEEEE. CDR3 residues: CASSFRPKPSYEQYF. The CDR3 coding sequence is TGTGCCAGCAGCTTTCGTCCGAAGCCAAGTTACGAGCAGTACTTC.

The chain is built from TRBV5-1 and TRBJ1-2, with D possibly being TRBD1 (5 bases). Germline CDR1 SGHRS, CDR2 YFSETQ. Trimming shortened V by 7 bases and J by 6 bases, and 10 bases separated the two germline ends. The CDR3 loop spans 11 amino acids. The CDR3 nucleotides are TGCGCCAGCTGGGGCGATAATGGCTACACCTTC. Protein sequence: CASWGDNGYTF.

This clone came up a few times. This chain uses TRBV7-9 with TRBJ2-7, with TRBD1 as a possible D gene (6 bases). Trimming took off 5 bases at V and 3 bases at J, with 11 bases between the two ends. Per germline, CDR1 SEHNR and CDR2 FQNEAQ (reference sequence). The CDR3 is made up of 13 amino acids. CDR3 amino acids: CASSQRDNYEQYF. CDR3 in DNA: TGTGCCAGCAGCCAAAGGGACAACTACGAGCAGTACTTC.

V usage is TRBV9 and J usage is TRBJ1-5; D may be TRBD1 (6 bases). Germline lookup yields CDR1 SGDLS and CDR2 YYNGEE. The CDR3 is made up of 14 amino acids. V was trimmed by 0 bases and J by 4 bases, leaving 8 bases between them. The CDR3 loop is CASSVGQVNQPQHF. The CDR3 region has the DNA TGTGCCAGCAGCGTAGGACAGGTAAATCAGCCCCAGCATTTT.

This sequence joins TRBV7-3 and TRBJ2-3; D gene unclear. This CDR3 is built from 12 residues. CDR1 and CDR2 from the germline V gene are SGHTA and FQGTGA. V dropped 5 bases and J dropped 1 base, with 4 bases sitting between them. CDR3 sequence: CASSPGTDTQYF. CDR3 nucleotide sequence: TGTGCCAGCAGCCCGGGCACAGATACGCAGTATTTT.

This chain uses TRBV4-1 with TRBJ2-1, with 13 bases lining up with TRBD2. The CDR3 is 16 residues long. V shed 3 bases and J 6 bases; nucleotides not matched to a gene: 5. Germline V gives CDR1 MGHRA, CDR2 YSYEKL. The CDR3 is CASSHIRTSGGNEQFF. CDR3 nucleotide sequence: TGCGCCAGCAGCCATATCAGGACTAGCGGGGGCAATGAGCAGTTCTTC.

This rearrangement joins TRBV29-1 to TRBJ1-1; 7 bases map to TRBD1. This CDR3 has 13 amino acids. Per germline, CDR1 SQVTM and CDR2 ANQGSEA. V lost 8 bases to trimming and J lost 1 base; unmatched junction nucleotides: 7. The CDR3 nucleotides are TGCAGCTCATTACAGGGGCGGAACACTGAAGCTTTCTTT. This translates into CSSLQGRNTEAFF.

The chain recombines TRBV6-5 with TRBJ2-5; the match to TRBD1 covers 7 bases. Per the germline V gene, CDR1 is MNHEY and CDR2 is SVGAGI. This CDR3 comprises 15 residues. With V trimmed by 5 bases and J by 2 bases, 8 bases remained unmatched. CDR3 in amino acids: CASSPLDRNQETQYF. CDR3 coding DNA: TGTGCCAGCAGTCCATTGGACAGGAATCAAGAGACCCAGTACTTC.

This clone showed up just once. The V call is TRBV6-1, the J call TRBJ2-5, with 7 bases fitting TRBD2. J was trimmed by 2 bases and V by 2 bases; bases with no gene match: 11. Germline CDR1 is MNHNS and CDR2 is SASEGT. The CDR3 is 17 amino acids. The CDR3 loop reads CASSERSSASGQETQYF. The DNA for the CDR3 is TGTGCCAGCAGTGAACGTTCCTCGGCTAGCGGACAAGAGACCCAGTACTTC.

The chain is built from TRBV10-1 and TRBJ2-5; 10 bases are shared with TRBD1. CDR1 and CDR2 (germline): WNHNN, SYGVQD (reference sequence). The ends lost 3 bases at V and 2 bases at J; junction bases unmatched: 3. This CDR3 is built from 15 residues. CDR3 DNA sequence: TGCGCCAGCAGTGATGGGACAGGGGCTCAAGAGACCCAGTACTTC. It yields the protein CASSDGTGAQETQYF.

The chain is built from TRBV14 and TRBJ2-3; a possible D gene is TRBD2 (5 bases). From germline, CDR1 is SGHDN and CDR2 FVKESK. V lost 0 bases and J 2 bases, leaving 6 bases between the germline ends. There are 14 residues in the CDR3. The chain's CDR3 is CASSQDDYTDTQYF. The CDR3 DNA is TGTGCCAGCAGCCAAGACGACTACACAGATACGCAGTATTTT. Full variable domain (remainder filled in from reference TRBV14 and TRBJ2-3): EAGVTQFPSHSVIEKGQTVTLRCDPISGHDNLYWYRRVMGKEIKFLLHFVKESKQDESGMPNNRFLAERTGGTYSTLKVQPAELEDSGVYFCASSQDDYTDTQYFGPGTRLTVL.

The J gene is TRBJ1-2, the V gene TRBV5-1; the D gene is possibly TRBD1 (6 bases). Germline V gene data show CDR1 as SGHRS and CDR2 as YFSETQ. With 0 bases removed from V and 4 bases from J, the gap between germline ends came to 16 bases. The CDR3 consists of 16 residues. CDR3 sequence (DNA): TGCGCCAGCAGCTTGGGGTCCTCGGACAGCCGCTATGGCTACACCTTC. Translated: CASSLGSSDSRYGYTF.

Comment on this clone: The junction departs from germline at one end; a sequencing error may be responsible. CDR3 DNA sequence: TGTGCTAGCAGCTTAGCGTTCGGGAGCAATGAGCAGTTCTTC. Its protein is CASSLAFGSNEQFF. This sequence joins TRBV7-7 and TRBJ2-1, with a possible D match to TRBD2 (6 bases). Per germline, CDR1 SSHAT and CDR2 FNYEAQ (reference sequence). CDR3 length: 14 residues.